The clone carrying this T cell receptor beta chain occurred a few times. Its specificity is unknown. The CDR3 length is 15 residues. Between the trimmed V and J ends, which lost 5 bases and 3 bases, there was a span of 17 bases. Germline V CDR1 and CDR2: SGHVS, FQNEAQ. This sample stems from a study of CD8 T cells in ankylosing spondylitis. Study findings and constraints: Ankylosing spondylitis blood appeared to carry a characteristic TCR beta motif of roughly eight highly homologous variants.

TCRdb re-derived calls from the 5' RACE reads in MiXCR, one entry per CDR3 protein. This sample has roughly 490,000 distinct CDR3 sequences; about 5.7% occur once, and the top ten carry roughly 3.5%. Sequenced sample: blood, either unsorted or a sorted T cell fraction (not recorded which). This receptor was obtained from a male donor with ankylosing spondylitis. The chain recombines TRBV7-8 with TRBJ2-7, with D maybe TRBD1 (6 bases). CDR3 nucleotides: TGTGCCAGCAGCAAAGACACCAGGGGTGTCTACGAGCAGTACTTC. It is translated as CASSKDTRGVYEQYF.